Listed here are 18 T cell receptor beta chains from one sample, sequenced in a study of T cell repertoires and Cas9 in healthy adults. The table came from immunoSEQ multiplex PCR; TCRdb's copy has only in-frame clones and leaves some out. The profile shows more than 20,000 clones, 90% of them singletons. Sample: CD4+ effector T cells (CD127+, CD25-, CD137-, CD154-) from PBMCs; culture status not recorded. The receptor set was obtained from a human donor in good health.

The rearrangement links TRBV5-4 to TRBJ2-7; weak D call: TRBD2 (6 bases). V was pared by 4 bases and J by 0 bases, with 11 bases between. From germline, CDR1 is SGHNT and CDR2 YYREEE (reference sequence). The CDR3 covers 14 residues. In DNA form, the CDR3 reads TGTGCCAGCAGCCCCGCCGGGGGCTCCTACGAGCAGTACTTC. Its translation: CASSPAGGSYEQYF.

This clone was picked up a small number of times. For the CDR3, the DNA is TGTGCCAGCTCACCACCATCGGACAGGCCTCTGTTTAGCTCTGGGGCCAACGTCCTGACTTTC. Protein sequence: CASSPPSDRPLFSSGANVLTF. The genes are TRBV18 and TRBJ2-6; 7 nucleotides line up with TRBD1. The V and J ends lost 0 bases and 0 bases, in that order; junction bases with no gene match: 14. CDR3 length: 21 amino acids. CDR1 and CDR2 (germline): KGHSH, LQKENI.

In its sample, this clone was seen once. The CDR3 loop reads CASSEGQNYGYTF. CDR3 DNA sequence: TGTGCCAGCAGCGAGGGACAGAACTATGGCTACACCTTC. J is TRBJ1-2 and V is TRBV9; 7 nucleotides line up with TRBD1. The V segment lost 3 bases and the J segment 2 bases; nucleotides outside the gene matches: 1. The CDR3 spans 13 residues. Germline V gene data show CDR1 as SGDLS and CDR2 as YYNGEE.

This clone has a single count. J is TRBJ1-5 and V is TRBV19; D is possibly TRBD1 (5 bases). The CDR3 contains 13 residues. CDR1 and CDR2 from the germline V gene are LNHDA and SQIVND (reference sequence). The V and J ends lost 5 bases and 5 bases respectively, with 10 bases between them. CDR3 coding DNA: TGTGCCAGTAGTGAGGGGTTGTATCAGCCCCAGCATTTT. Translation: CASSEGLYQPQHF.

CDR3 residues: CASSLDGASGNTIYF. The CDR3 nucleotides read TGTGCCAGCAGCCTCGACGGGGCCTCTGGAAACACCATATATTTT. The chain has TRBV7-9 and TRBJ1-3, with D possibly TRBD1 on 5 matching bases. The germline V and J ends were trimmed by 5 bases and 0 bases, with 11 bases remaining between them. This CDR3 contains 15 residues. Germline CDR1 reads SEHNR; CDR2 reads FQNEAQ (reference sequence).

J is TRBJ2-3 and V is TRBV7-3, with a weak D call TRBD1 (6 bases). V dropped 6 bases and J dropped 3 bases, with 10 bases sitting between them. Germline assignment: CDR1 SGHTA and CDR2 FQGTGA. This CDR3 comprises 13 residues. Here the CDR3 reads CASRGAGTDTQYF. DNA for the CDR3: TGTGCCAGCAGGGGGGCAGGAACAGATACGCAGTATTTT.

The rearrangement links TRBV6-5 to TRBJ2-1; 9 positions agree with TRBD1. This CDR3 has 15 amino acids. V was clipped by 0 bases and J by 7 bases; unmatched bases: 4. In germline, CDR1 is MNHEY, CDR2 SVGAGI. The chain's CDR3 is CASSYSRTGVNEQFF. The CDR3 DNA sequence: TGTGCCAGCAGTTACTCCCGGACAGGGGTAAATGAGCAGTTCTTC.

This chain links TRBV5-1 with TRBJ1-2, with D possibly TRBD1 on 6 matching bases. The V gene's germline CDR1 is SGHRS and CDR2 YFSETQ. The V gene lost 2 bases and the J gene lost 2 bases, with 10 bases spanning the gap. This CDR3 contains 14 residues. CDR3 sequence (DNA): TGCGCCAGCAGCTTAGGACAGCAGAACTATGGCTACACCTTC. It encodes CASSLGQQNYGYTF. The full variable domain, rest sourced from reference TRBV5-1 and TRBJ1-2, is KAGVTQTPRYLIKTRGQQVTLSCSPISGHRSVSWYQQTPGQGLQFLFEYFSETQRNKGNFPGRFSGRQFSNSRSEMNVSTLELGDSALYLCASSLGQQNYGYTFGSGTRLTVV.

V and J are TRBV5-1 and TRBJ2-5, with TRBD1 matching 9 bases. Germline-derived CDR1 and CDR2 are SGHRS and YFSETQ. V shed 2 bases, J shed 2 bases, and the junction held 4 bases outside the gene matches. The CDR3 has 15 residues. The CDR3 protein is CASSLTGGNQETQYF. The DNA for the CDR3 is TGCGCCAGCAGCTTAACAGGGGGCAATCAAGAGACCCAGTACTTC.

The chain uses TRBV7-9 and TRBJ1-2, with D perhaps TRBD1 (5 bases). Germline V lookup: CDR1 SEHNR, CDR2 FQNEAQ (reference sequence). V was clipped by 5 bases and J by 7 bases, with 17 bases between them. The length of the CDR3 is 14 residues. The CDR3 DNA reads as TGTGCCAGCAGCCGATACCGGGACTTCCCTGGCTACACCTTC. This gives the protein CASSRYRDFPGYTF.

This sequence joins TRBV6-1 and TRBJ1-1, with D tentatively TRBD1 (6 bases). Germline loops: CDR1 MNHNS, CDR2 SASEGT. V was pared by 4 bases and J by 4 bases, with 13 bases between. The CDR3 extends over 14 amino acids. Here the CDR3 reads CASSGRDTITEAFF. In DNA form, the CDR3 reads TGTGCCAGCAGTGGACGGGACACCATCACTGAAGCTTTCTTT.

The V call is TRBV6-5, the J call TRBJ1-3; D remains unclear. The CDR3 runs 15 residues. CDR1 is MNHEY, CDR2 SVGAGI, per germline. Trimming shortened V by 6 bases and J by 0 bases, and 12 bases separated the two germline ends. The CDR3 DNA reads TGTGCCAGCAGCCGCGGGCACTTCTCTGGAAACACCATATATTTT. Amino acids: CASSRGHFSGNTIYF.

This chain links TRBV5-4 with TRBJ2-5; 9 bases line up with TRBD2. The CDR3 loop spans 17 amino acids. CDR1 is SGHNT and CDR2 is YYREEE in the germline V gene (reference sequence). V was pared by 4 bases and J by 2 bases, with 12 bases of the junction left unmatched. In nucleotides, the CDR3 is TGTGCCAGCAGCCTCCCGGGTCCGGCGGGGGGGCAAGAGACCCAGTACTTC. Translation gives CASSLPGPAGGQETQYF.

This chain's CDR3 is CASSITNTEAFF. The CDR3 nucleotides read TGTGCCAGTAGTATCACGAACACTGAAGCTTTCTTT. The chain links TRBV19 to TRBJ1-1; D is unclear. The CDR3 consists of 12 residues. Germline V gives CDR1 LNHDA, CDR2 SQIVND (reference sequence). V dropped 3 bases and J dropped 1 base, with 3 bases sitting between them.

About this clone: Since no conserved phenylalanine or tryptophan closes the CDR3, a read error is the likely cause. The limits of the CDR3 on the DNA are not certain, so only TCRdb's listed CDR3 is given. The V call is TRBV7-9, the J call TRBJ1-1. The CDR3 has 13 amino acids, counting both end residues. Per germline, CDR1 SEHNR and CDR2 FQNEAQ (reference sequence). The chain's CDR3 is CASSLDRHGVPTI.

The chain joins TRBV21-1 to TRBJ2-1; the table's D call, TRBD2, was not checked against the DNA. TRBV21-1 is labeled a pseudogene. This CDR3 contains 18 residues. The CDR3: CASSKGRAGGPPHNEQFF. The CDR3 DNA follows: TGTGCCAGCAGCAAAGGTCGAGCGGGGGGCCCTCCCCACAATGAGCAGTTCTTC.

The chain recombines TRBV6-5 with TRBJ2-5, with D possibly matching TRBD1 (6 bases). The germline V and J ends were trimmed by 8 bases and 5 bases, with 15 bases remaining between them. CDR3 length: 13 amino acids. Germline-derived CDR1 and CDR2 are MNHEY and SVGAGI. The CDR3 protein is CASHRVWGETQYF. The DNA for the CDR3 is TGTGCCAGCCACAGGGTTTGGGGGGAGACCCAGTACTTC.

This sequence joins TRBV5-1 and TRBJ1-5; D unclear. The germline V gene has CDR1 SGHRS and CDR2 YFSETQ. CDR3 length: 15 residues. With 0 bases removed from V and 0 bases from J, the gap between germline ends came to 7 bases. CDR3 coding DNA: TGCGCCAGCAGCTTGGAAGGGTATAGCAATCAGCCCCAGCATTTT. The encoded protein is CASSLEGYSNQPQHF.